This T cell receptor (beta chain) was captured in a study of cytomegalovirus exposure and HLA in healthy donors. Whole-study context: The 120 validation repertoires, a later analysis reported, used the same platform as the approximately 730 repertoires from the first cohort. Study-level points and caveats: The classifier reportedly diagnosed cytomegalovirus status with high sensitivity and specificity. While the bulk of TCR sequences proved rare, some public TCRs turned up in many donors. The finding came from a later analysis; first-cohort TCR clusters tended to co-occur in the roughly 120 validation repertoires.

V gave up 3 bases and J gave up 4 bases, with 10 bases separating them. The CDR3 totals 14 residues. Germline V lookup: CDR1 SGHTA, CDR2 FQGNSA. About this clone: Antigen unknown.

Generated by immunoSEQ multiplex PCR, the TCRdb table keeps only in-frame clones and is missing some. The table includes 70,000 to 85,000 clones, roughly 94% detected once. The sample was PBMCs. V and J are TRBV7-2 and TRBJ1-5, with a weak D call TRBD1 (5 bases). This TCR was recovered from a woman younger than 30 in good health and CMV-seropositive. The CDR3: CASSLGGMNQPQHF. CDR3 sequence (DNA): TGTGCCAGCAGCTTGGGGGGAATGAATCAGCCCCAGCATTTT.